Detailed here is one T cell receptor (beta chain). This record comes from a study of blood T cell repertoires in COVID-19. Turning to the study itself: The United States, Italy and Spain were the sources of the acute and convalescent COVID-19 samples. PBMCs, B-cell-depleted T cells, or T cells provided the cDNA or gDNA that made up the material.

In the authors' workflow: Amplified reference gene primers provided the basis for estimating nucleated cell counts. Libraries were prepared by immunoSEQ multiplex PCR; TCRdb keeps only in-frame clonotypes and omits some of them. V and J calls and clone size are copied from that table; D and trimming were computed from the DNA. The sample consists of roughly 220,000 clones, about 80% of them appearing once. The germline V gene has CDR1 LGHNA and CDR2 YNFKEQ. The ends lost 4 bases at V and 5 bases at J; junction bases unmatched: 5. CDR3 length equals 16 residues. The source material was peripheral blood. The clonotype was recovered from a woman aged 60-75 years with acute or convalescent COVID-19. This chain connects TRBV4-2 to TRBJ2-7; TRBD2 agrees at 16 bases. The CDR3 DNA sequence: TGTGCCAGCAGCCTCGGGACTAGCGGGGGGGCCCACGAGCAGTACTTC. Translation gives CASSLGTSGGAHEQYF.